This TCR beta chain came from a study of T cell responses to AZD1222 COVID-19 vaccine listed by TCRdb under 2021. Turning to the overall study: AZD1222 recipients whose second dose came at about 4 weeks and those whose second dose came at about 12 weeks were combined into one group, since spike-specific TCR depth and breadth did not differ between the two schedules. TCR sequencing covered fewer than 250 trial participants: some 210 given two doses of AZD1222 and 26 given two doses of MenACWY control vaccine. Trial participants were enrolled into age subgroups of 18-55, 56-69 and 70-plus years, which contained roughly 150, 30 and 60 TCR-sequenced participants, respectively. Overall results and qualifications from the work: After two AZD1222 doses, spike-specific TCR breadth and depth were significantly higher than at day 0 and than in MenACWY recipients. Conclusions about previously exposed vaccinees are limited because only five to seven AZD1222 recipients were SARS-CoV-2 seropositive at baseline. Vaccine-associated CD4 TCRs spanned the whole spike protein, with dominant responses in regions 160-218 and 743-854. In the small 56-69-year group, the increase in depth fell short of significance, most likely because of low power. Reportedly, almost half of the unique spike-specific TCRs recognized epitopes lying outside the regions that are mutated in the B.1.351 and B.1.1.7 variants. Because no day 14 peak-response samples were available, the repertoires could be characterized only after the peak T cell response. Participants were mostly white British and included more females than males, and it was suggested by the authors that clonal diversity may have been underestimated.

The CDR3 regions of human TCRbeta chains were subjected to immunosequencing. As for the authors' bioinformatics: Repertoire TCRs were matched against a reference library of SARS-CoV-2-specific TCRs generated with the MIRA antigen-specificity platform. Breadth was defined as the fraction of unique TCRs that were SARS-CoV-2-associated. Depth was defined as the fraction of total T cells that were SARS-CoV-2-associated. Using the MIRA data, each spike-specific TCR was mapped to the spike region that the TCR reacts to and placed in a CD4 or CD8 class. Log10-transformed breadth and depth values were compared by one-way ANOVA with Sidak's multiple comparisons tests. TCRdb obtained this table from immuneACCESS and retained in-frame rearrangements with V and J assigned. These tables miss some clones; where compared with another copy, unresolved V genes account for less than half of the shortfall, and the remainder is unexplained. V and J calls and clone size come straight from that table; D and trimming were deduced from the DNA. The sample yields roughly 120,000 clones; about nine tenths were counted once. Over 1.5% of the sample is held by the ten biggest clonotypes.

About this clone: Its cognate antigen has yet to be identified. The junction does not match germline at one end; this may be a read error.

CDR1 and CDR2 (SGHAT, FQNNGV) derive from the germline V gene. From the cysteine through the phenylalanine, the CDR3 covers 12 amino acids. Solely the CDR3 DNA is kept, with 36 bases framed from the first base. The time point tag for this specimen amounts to: baseline before first vaccination. The vaccinee samples were drawn from two UK trials, COV001 and COV002, one of which was a single-blind randomized controlled phase 2/3 trial testing AZD1222 (ChAdOx1 nCoV-19) in healthy adults. Trial participant PBMC samples were collected at day 0 and day 28 after the second dose for TCRbeta chain sequencing.

The sequenced sample was peripheral blood, obtained on day 0 of AZD1222 vaccination. This clonotype was sampled from an adult in good health. Here the chain combines TRBV11-2 and TRBJ1-1, with an unclear D gene assignment. DNA sequence: TGTGCCAGCAGCTTAGATCCTGGCACAGAAGCTTTT. This codes for CASSLDPGTEAF.